These 20 T cell receptor beta chains were all obtained from the same sample, sequenced in a study of cytomegalovirus exposure and HLA in healthy donors. In the PCR, 60 Vbeta and 13 Jbeta primers were used. The repertoire was sequenced with immunoSEQ multiplex PCR; TCRdb's copy has only in-frame clones and lacks some. In the table there are some 120,000 clones, about 81% of which are singletons. The sequenced sample consisted of PBMCs. These receptors were taken from a woman aged 25 to 39 in good health and CMV-seronegative.

This rearrangement joins TRBV19 to TRBJ1-3; the D gene is possibly TRBD1 (6 bases). This CDR3 is built from 17 residues. Trimming left V 5 bases short and J 0 bases short, with 17 bases between. Germline CDR1 is LNHDA and CDR2 is SQIVND (reference sequence). CDR3 loop: CASSGPDRFSSGNTIYF. In DNA, the CDR3 is TGTGCCAGTAGTGGACCCGACAGGTTTTCCTCTGGAAACACCATATATTTT.

The chain recombines TRBV5-1 with TRBJ1-1, with unresolved D. Germline loops: CDR1 SGHRS, CDR2 YFSETQ. This CDR3 is 13 amino acids long. V was shortened by 1 base and J by 1 base, with 5 bases between the two germline ends. Here the CDR3 reads CASSLTRNTEAFF. CDR3 DNA: TGCGCCAGCAGCTTGACGAGGAACACTGAAGCTTTCTTT.

The V call is TRBV15, the J call TRBJ2-3; D ambiguous. The length of the CDR3 is 15 residues. The germline CDR1 and CDR2 sequences are LNHNV and YYDKDF (reference sequence). V lost 1 base and J 1 base, leaving 9 bases between the germline ends. CDR3 amino acids: CATSRGFLGTDTQYF. The CDR3 DNA follows: TGTGCCACCAGCAGAGGGTTTTTAGGCACAGATACGCAGTATTTT.

The genes are TRBV6-5 and TRBJ2-7, with 8 positions matching TRBD1. Losses at the gene ends were 0 bases for V and 9 bases for J; bases not matched to a gene: 10. This CDR3 region has 15 residues. Germline-derived CDR1 and CDR2 are MNHEY and SVGAGI. This CDR3 is CASSYSGQGADGQYF. CDR3 sequence (DNA): TGTGCCAGCAGTTACTCTGGGCAGGGGGCGGATGGGCAGTACTTC.

This sequence joins TRBV6-6 and TRBJ1-5, with D possibly TRBD1 on 5 matching bases. This CDR3 comprises 16 residues. Germline V gene lookup returns CDR1 MNHNY and CDR2 SVGAGI (reference sequence). V gave up 7 bases and J gave up 2 bases, with 18 bases separating them. CDR3 DNA: TGTGCCAGCATGCCACTGGGAGGGGATGGCAATCAGCCCCAGCATTTT. Translated: CASMPLGGDGNQPQHF.

This chain connects TRBV18 to TRBJ1-6, with 9 positions matching TRBD1. V trimming: 4 bases; J trimming: 10 bases; junction bases outside the gene matches: 5. Germline-derived CDR1 and CDR2 are KGHSH and LQKENI. The CDR3 loop spans 14 amino acids. The CDR3 sequence: CASSLGQGYSPLHF. The CDR3 nucleotides are TGTGCCAGCTCACTGGGACAGGGTTACTCACCCCTCCACTTT.

This sequence joins TRBV4-3 and TRBJ2-3; a possible D gene is TRBD1 (6 bases). Germline CDR1 reads LGHNA; CDR2 reads YSLEER. Trimming left V 2 bases short and J 2 bases short, with 11 bases between. This CDR3 has 15 residues. The CDR3 loop is CASSQTGQPTDTQYF. For the CDR3, the DNA is TGCGCCAGCAGCCAAACGGGACAACCCACAGATACGCAGTATTTT.

This chain uses TRBV10-1 with TRBJ2-2; 7 bases are a match to TRBD1. CDR1 is WNHNN and CDR2 is SYGVQD in the germline V gene (reference sequence). This CDR3 spans 15 amino acids. V shed 8 bases, J shed 0 bases, and the junction held 6 bases outside the gene matches. The CDR3 reads CASGSGTANTGELFF. Written as DNA, the CDR3 is TGCGCCAGCGGCTCCGGGACAGCGAACACCGGGGAGCTGTTTTTT.

The V gene is TRBV7-2, the J gene TRBJ1-2, with D unresolved. Germline assignment: CDR1 SGHTA and CDR2 FQGNSA. The CDR3 runs 20 residues. V dropped 0 bases and J dropped 3 bases, with 26 bases sitting between them. This CDR3 is CASSLAAPRRSRQFDYGYTF. The CDR3 DNA follows: TGTGCCAGCAGCTTAGCCGCGCCCCGGAGGTCCCGTCAGTTTGACTATGGCTACACCTTC.

This chain uses TRBV18 with TRBJ2-3, with D unresolved. The germline CDR1 and CDR2 sequences are KGHSH and LQKENI. The CDR3 has 14 amino acids. Trimming shortened V by 0 bases and J by 0 bases, and 4 bases separated the two germline ends. CDR3 in DNA: TGTGCCAGCTCACCACCTTCTAGCACAGATACGCAGTATTTT. Protein: CASSPPSSTDTQYF.

This chain uses TRBV27 with TRBJ1-5; 7 bases match TRBD1. CDR1 is MNHEY and CDR2 is SMNVEV in the germline V gene (reference sequence). The CDR3 is made up of 16 amino acids. V shed 6 bases, J shed 2 bases, and the junction held 10 bases outside the gene matches. The CDR3: CASRMEGGSGNQPQHF. The CDR3 DNA reads as TGTGCCAGCAGGATGGAAGGGGGCTCGGGCAATCAGCCCCAGCATTTT.

The chain couples TRBV5-1 to TRBJ2-7; the D gene is possibly TRBD2 (6 bases). CDR3 length equals 16 residues. Germline V CDR1 and CDR2: SGHRS, YFSETQ. Deletions cut 4 bases from V and 0 bases from J, with 17 bases between. The CDR3 DNA is TGCGCCAGCAGCACGCCGGGACTCAGGAGCTCCTACGAGCAGTACTTC. Protein: CASSTPGLRSSYEQYF.

Here the CDR3 DNA reads TGTGCCAGCAGGAAACCCCTAGCGGGACTCCTCTACGAGCAGTACTTC. Protein product: CASRKPLAGLLYEQYF. This chain connects TRBV21-1 to TRBJ2-7; the DNA was not used to check the table's D call, TRBD2. TRBV21-1 represents a pseudogene. This CDR3 has 16 residues.

The chain recombines TRBV6-1 with TRBJ2-6; no reliable D call. Trimming stripped 1 base from V and 0 bases from J, with 4 bases between. This CDR3 comprises 15 residues. Per germline, CDR1 MNHNS and CDR2 SASEGT. For the CDR3, the DNA is TGTGCCAGCAGTGAAGACAACTCTGGGGCCAACGTCCTGACTTTC. Amino acids: CASSEDNSGANVLTF.

This chain uses TRBV9 with TRBJ1-2, with D maybe TRBD1 (5 bases). V lost 3 bases, J lost 4 bases, and 10 bases lay in between. The CDR3 totals 13 residues. Looked up from germline, CDR1 is SGDLS and CDR2 is YYNGEE. CDR3 region: CASSASGLYGYTF. The CDR3 bases are TGTGCCAGCAGCGCATCAGGGCTCTATGGCTACACCTTC.

This clone occurred a few times. V usage is TRBV5-1 and J usage is TRBJ2-3; 8 nucleotides align to TRBD1. The junction had 9 bases not matched to a gene; V was cut back by 6 bases and J by 0 bases. The CDR3 is 16 amino acids. The germline V gene encodes CDR1 SGHRS and CDR2 YFSETQ. CDR3 in amino acids: CASTSGTGTSTDTQYF. CDR3 nucleotide sequence: TGCGCCAGCACCTCGGGGACAGGAACTAGCACAGATACGCAGTATTTT.

V usage is TRBV7-9 and J usage is TRBJ2-7; D remains unclear. CDR1 is SEHNR and CDR2 is FQNEAQ in the germline V gene (reference sequence). V was clipped by 2 bases and J by 5 bases, with 13 bases between them. This CDR3 has 14 amino acids. The CDR3 DNA reads TGTGCCAGCAGCTTAATCCCCTACTCTAACGAGCAGTACTTC. Translation gives CASSLIPYSNEQYF.

Concerning this clone itself: Germline is not matched at one junction end, which may reflect a read error. This chain links TRBV11-3 with TRBJ2-7, with D possibly being TRBD1 (6 bases). Germline values: CDR1 SGHNT, CDR2 YENEEA. The CDR3 spans 13 residues. The DNA for the CDR3 is TGTGCCAGCAGCTTAGGGACAGTCTACAAGCAGTACTTC. It yields the protein CASSLGTVYKQYF.

The chain employs TRBV30 and TRBJ2-2; D uncertain. The CDR3 spans 13 residues. Germline loops: CDR1 GTSNPN, CDR2 SVGIG (reference sequence). Trimming took 2 bases from V and 3 from J, leaving 7 bases between them. In DNA, the CDR3 is TGTGCCTGGAGTAGGAGTTACACCGGGGAGCTGTTTTTT. This translates into CAWSRSYTGELFF.

The J gene is TRBJ2-7, the V gene TRBV11-3, with 9 positions matching TRBD1. Unmatched junction bases numbered 2, after V lost 6 bases and J lost 2 bases. This CDR3 contains 13 residues. In germline, CDR1 is SGHNT, CDR2 YENEEA. The CDR3 DNA sequence: TGTGCCAGCAGGGGGACAGGGACCTACGAGCAGTACTTC. It translates to CASRGTGTYEQYF.